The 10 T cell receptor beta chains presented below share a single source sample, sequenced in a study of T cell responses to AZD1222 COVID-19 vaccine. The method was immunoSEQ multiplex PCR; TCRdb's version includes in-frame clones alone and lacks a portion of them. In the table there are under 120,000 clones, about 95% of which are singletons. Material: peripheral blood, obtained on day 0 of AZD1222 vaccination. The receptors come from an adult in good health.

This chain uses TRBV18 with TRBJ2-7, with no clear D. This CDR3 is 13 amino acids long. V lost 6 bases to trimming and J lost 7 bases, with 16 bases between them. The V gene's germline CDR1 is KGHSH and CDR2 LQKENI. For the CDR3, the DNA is TGTGCCAGCTCCCCCCTCGATGTCGGGGAGCAGTACTTC. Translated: CASSPLDVGEQYF.

CDR3 in DNA: TGTGCCAGCACCATGGAAGCTGGGTTTGAGCAGTTCTTC. Translated: CASTMEAGFEQFF. The rearrangement links TRBV7-2 to TRBJ2-1; unclear D gene. Per the germline V gene, CDR1 is SGHTA and CDR2 is FQGNSA. This CDR3 is built from 13 residues. Trimming removed 7 bases from V and 9 bases from J, with 16 bases in between.

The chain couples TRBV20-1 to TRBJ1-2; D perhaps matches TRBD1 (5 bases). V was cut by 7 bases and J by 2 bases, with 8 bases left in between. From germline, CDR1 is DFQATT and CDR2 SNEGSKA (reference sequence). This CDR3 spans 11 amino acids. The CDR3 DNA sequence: TGCAGTGTGAACAGGAACTATGGCTACACCTTC. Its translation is CSVNRNYGYTF.

CDR3 region: CASSPVGLGLYEQYF. CDR3 nucleotides: TGTGCCAGCAGCCCTGTGGGACTAGGGCTTTACGAGCAGTACTTC. The chain links TRBV28 to TRBJ2-7, with 8 positions matching TRBD2. The CDR3 runs to 15 residues. Trimming at V came to 6 bases and at J to 4 bases, leaving 11 bases not matched to a gene. CDR1 and CDR2 from the germline V gene are MDHEN and SYDVKM. The complete variable domain, with remaining parts taken from reference TRBV28 and TRBJ2-7, reads DVKVTQSSRYLVKRTGEKVFLECVQDMDHENMFWYRQDPGLGLRLIYFSYDVKMKEKGDIPEGYSVSREKKERFSLILESASTNQTSMYLCASSPVGLGLYEQYFGPGTRLTVT.

DNA for the CDR3: TGTGCCAGCAGCCCGGACGGAGGCTCCTACAATGAGCAGTTCTTC. Protein sequence: CASSPDGGSYNEQFF. The chain joins TRBV27 to TRBJ2-1; TRBD2 is a possible D gene (5 bases). The V and J ends lost 6 bases and 0 bases respectively, with 12 bases between them. The CDR3 is 15 amino acids. The V gene's germline CDR1 is MNHEY and CDR2 SMNVEV (reference sequence).

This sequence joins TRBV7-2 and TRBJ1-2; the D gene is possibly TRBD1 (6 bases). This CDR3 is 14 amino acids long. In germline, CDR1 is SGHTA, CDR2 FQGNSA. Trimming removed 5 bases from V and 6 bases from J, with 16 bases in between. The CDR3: CASSPPAGADGYTF. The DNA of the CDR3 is TGTGCCAGCAGCCCCCCCGCAGGGGCGGATGGCTACACCTTC.

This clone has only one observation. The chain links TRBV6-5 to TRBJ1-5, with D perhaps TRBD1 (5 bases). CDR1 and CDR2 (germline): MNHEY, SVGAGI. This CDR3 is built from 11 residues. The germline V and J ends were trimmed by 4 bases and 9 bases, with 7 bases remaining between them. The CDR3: CASSWDGPQHF. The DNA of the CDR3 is TGTGCCAGCAGTTGGGACGGGCCCCAGCATTTT.

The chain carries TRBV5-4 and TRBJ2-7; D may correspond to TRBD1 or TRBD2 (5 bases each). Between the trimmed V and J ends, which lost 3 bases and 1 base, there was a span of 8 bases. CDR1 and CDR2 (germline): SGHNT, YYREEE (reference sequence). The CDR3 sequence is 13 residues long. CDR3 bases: TGTGCCAGCAGCTACGGGACGTCCTACGAGCAGTACTTC. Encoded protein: CASSYGTSYEQYF. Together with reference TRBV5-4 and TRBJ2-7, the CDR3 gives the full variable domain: ETGVTQSPTHLIKTRGQQVTLRCSSQSGHNTVSWYQQALGQGPQFIFQYYREEENGRGNFPPRFSGLQFPNYSSELNVNALELDDSALYLCASSYGTSYEQYFGPGTRLTVT.

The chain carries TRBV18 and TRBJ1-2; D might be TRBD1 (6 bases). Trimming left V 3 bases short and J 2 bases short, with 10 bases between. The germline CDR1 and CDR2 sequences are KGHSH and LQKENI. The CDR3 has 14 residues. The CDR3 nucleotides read TGTGCCAGCTCACCGGTCACAGGGAACTATGGCTACACCTTC. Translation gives CASSPVTGNYGYTF.

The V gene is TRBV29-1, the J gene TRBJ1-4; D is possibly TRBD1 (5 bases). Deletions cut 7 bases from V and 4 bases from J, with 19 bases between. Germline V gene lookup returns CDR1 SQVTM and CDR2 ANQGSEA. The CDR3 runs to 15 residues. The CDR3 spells CSASGGTNLNEKLFF. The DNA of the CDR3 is TGCAGCGCCTCCGGCGGGACGAACCTTAATGAAAAACTGTTTTTT.